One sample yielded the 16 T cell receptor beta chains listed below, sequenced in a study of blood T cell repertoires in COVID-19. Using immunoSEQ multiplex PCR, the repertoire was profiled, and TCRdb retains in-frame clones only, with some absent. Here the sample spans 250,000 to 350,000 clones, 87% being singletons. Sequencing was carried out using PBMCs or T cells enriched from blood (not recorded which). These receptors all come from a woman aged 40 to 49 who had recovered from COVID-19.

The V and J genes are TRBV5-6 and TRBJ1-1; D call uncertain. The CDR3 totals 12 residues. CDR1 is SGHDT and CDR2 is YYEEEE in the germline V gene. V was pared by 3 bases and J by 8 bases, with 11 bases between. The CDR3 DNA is TGTGCCAGCAGCTCCGACACAAAGGAAGCTTTCTTT. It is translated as CASSSDTKEAFF.

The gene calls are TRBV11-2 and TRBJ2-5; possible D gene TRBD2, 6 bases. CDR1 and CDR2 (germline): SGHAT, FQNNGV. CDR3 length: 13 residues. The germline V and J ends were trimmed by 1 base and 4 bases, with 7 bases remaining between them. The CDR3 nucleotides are TGTGCCAGCAGCTTAGTGGAGGGAGAGACCCAGTACTTC. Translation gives CASSLVEGETQYF.

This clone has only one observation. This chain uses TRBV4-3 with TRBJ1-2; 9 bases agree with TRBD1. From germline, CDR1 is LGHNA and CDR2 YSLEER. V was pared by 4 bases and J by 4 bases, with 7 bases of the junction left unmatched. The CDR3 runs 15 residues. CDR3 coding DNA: TGCGCCAGCAGCCCTGACAGGGGGTCCCTCTATGGCTACACCTTC. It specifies CASSPDRGSLYGYTF.

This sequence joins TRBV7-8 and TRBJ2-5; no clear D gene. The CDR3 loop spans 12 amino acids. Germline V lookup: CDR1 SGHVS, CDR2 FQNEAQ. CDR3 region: CASTQTQETQYF. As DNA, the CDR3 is TGTGCTTCGACACAGACCCAAGAGACCCAGTACTTC.

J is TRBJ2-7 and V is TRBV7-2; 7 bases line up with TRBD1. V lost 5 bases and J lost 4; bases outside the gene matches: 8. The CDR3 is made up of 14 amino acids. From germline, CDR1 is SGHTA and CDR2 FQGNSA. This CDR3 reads CASSKRQGGYEQYF. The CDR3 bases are TGTGCCAGCAGCAAGAGACAGGGCGGGTACGAGCAGTACTTC.

The CDR3, as DNA: TGTGCCATCAGTGAGTCGACTGGACTAAACCAAGAGACCCAGTACTTC. Protein product: CAISESTGLNQETQYF. The V call is TRBV10-3, the J call TRBJ2-5, with TRBD2 as a possible D gene (6 bases). This CDR3 spans 16 amino acids. Trimming removed 0 bases from V and 0 bases from J, with 11 bases in between. Germline V gene data show CDR1 as ENHRY and CDR2 as SYGVKD.

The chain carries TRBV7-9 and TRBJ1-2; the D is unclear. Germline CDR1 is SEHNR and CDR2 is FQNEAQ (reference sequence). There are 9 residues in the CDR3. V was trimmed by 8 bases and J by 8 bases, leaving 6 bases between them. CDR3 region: CASSEGYTF. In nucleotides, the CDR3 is TGTGCCAGCTCGGAGGGCTACACCTTC.

This chain's CDR3 is CASSSATLAFYGYTF. DNA for the CDR3: TGTGCCAGCAGCTCAGCAACCCTAGCCTTTTACGGCTACACCTTC. The chain recombines TRBV7-9 with TRBJ1-2; no definite D call. The V gene's germline CDR1 is SEHNR and CDR2 FQNEAQ (reference sequence). The ends were cut back, 4 bases at V and 8 bases at J, with 20 bases in the middle. This CDR3 comprises 15 residues.

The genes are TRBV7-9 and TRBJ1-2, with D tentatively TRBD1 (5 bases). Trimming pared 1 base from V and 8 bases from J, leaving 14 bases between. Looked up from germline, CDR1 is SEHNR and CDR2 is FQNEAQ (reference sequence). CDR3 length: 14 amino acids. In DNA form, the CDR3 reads TGTGCCAGCAGCTTAGAGCGCAGGGAAGGCGGCTACACCTTC. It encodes CASSLERREGGYTF. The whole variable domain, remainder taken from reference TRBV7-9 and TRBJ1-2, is DTGVSQNPRHKITKRGQNVTFRCDPISEHNRLYWYRQTLGQGPEFLTYFQNEAQLEKSRLLSDRFSAERPKGSFSTLEIQRTEQGDSAMYLCASSLERREGGYTFGSGTRLTVV.

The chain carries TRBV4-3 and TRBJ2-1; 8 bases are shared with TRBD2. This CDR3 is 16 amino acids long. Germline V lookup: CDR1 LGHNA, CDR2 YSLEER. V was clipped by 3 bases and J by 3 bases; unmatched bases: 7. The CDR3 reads CASSHPDGRDYNEQFF. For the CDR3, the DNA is TGCGCCAGCAGCCACCCTGACGGGAGGGACTACAATGAGCAGTTCTTC.

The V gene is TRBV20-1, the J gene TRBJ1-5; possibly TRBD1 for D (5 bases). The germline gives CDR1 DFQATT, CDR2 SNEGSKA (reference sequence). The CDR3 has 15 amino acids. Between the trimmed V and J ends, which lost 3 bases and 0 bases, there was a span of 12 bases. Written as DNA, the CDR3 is TGCAGTGCTAGTCGGCCAGGGTATAGCAATCAGCCCCAGCATTTT. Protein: CSASRPGYSNQPQHF.

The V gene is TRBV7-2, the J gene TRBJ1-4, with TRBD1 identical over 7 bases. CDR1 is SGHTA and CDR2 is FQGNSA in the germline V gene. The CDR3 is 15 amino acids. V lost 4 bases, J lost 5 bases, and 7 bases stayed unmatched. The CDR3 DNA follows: TGTGCCAGCAGCTCCCAGGGACAGCCAAATGAAAAACTGTTTTTT. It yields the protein CASSSQGQPNEKLFF. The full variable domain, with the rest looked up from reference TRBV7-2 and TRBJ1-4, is GAGVSQSPSNKVTEKGKDVELRCDPISGHTALYWYRQSLGQGLEFLIYFQGNSAPDKSGLPSDRFSAERTGGSVSTLTIQRTQQEDSAVYLCASSSQGQPNEKLFFGSGTQLSVL.

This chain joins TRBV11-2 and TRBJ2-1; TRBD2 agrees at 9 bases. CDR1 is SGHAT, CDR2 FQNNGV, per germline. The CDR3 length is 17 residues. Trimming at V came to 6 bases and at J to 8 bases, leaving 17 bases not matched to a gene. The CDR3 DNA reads TGTGCCAGCAGACCAAGGGTGGGACTAGCAACCACCCATGAGCAGTTCTTC. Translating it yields CASRPRVGLATTHEQFF.

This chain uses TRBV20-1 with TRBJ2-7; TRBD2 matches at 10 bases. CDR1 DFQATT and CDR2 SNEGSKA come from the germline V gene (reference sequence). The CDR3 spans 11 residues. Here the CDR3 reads CSSLAGYEQYF. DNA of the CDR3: TGCAGCTCACTAGCGGGGTACGAGCAGTACTTC.

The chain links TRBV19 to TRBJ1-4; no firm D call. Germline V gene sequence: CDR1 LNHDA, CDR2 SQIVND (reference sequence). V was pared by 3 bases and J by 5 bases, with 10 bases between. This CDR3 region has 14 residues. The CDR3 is CASSITRQNEKLFF. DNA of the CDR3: TGTGCCAGTAGTATTACTAGGCAGAATGAAAAACTGTTTTTT.

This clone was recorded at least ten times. CDR3 in amino acids: CASSLGGNEPQHF. The CDR3 coding sequence is TGCGCCAGCAGCTTAGGGGGTAATGAGCCCCAGCATTTT. V is TRBV5-1 and J is TRBJ1-5; D possibly corresponds to TRBD1 (6 bases). Germline CDR1 SGHRS, CDR2 YFSETQ. The CDR3 has 13 residues. Trimming cost V 2 bases and J 8 bases, with 11 bases left between them.